These 9 T cell receptor beta chains were sequenced from one sample in a study of cytomegalovirus exposure and HLA in healthy donors. Primers included in the PCR were 60 Vbeta and 13 Jbeta primers. The data were produced by immunoSEQ multiplex PCR, yet TCRdb's version contains in-frame clones alone and is incomplete. The sample comprises 100,000 to 150,000 clones, 80% of which are singletons, and about 8.9% rests with the top ten. Sequencing was carried out using PBMCs. The source is a man under 40 in good health and CMV-seropositive.

For this clone: The germline gene is not matched at one end of the junction; a read error may be the cause. This sequence joins TRBV18 and TRBJ1-2; a weak D match, TRBD1 (5 bases). Germline CDR1 reads KGHSH; CDR2 reads LQKENI. The CDR3 runs to 12 residues. The CDR3 bases are TGTGCCAGCTCACCCCAGGGATATGACTACACCTTC. It yields the protein CASSPQGYDYTF.

CDR3 region: CASSEFYVNTEAFF. The CDR3 DNA follows: TGTGCCAGCAGTGAATTTTATGTGAACACTGAAGCTTTCTTT. The V and J genes are TRBV2 and TRBJ1-1, with D unclear. The CDR3 totals 14 residues. Per germline, CDR1 SNHLY and CDR2 FYNNEI. The germline V and J ends were trimmed by 2 bases and 0 bases, with 7 bases remaining between them. The variable domain in full, with the rest retrieved from reference TRBV2 and TRBJ1-1, is EPEVTQTPSHQVTQMGQEVILRCVPISNHLYFYWYRQILGQKVEFLVSFYNNEISEKSEIFDDQFSVERPDGSNFTLKIRSTKLEDSAMYFCASSEFYVNTEAFFGQGTRLTVV.

CDR3 nucleotide sequence: TGTGCCTGGAGTCCGGGACTAGCGCCCAGCACAGATACGCAGTATTTT. It translates to CAWSPGLAPSTDTQYF. The rearrangement uses TRBV30 and TRBJ2-3; TRBD2 matches at 10 bases. The trim removed 2 bases at V and 0 bases at J, leaving 5 bases unmatched. Per the germline V gene, CDR1 is GTSNPN and CDR2 is SVGIG (reference sequence). There are 16 residues in the CDR3.

This chain links TRBV29-1 with TRBJ2-7; D may be TRBD1 (5 bases). Germline CDR1 reads SQVTM; CDR2 reads ANQGSEA. The CDR3 has 16 residues. V was pared by 4 bases and J by 1 base, with 20 bases between. CDR3 in amino acids: CSVVGAYTAQSYEQYF. The CDR3 coding sequence is TGCAGCGTTGTAGGGGCTTACACGGCTCAATCCTACGAGCAGTACTTC.

The chain combines TRBV4-1 with TRBJ1-2; TRBD1 matches at 9 bases. Trimming cost V 0 bases and J 7 bases; bases outside gene matches: 9. Germline-derived CDR1 and CDR2 are MGHRA and YSYEKL. This CDR3 contains 16 residues. The CDR3 sequence: CASSQEFTGGLVGYTF. Here the CDR3 DNA reads TGCGCCAGCAGCCAAGAATTTACAGGGGGCTTGGTTGGCTACACCTTC.

This clone was seen more than once but under ten times. V is TRBV10-1 and J is TRBJ1-4; 10 bases line up with TRBD1. The junction had 10 bases not matched to a gene; V was cut back by 6 bases and J by 0 bases. There are 18 residues in the CDR3. Per the germline V gene, CDR1 is WNHNN and CDR2 is SYGVQD (reference sequence). DNA for the CDR3: TGCGCCAGCAGAGGAGGGACAGGGGTAGAACCAACTAATGAAAAACTGTTTTTT. It specifies CASRGGTGVEPTNEKLFF.

V is TRBV5-5 and J is TRBJ2-5, with TRBD2 matching 8 bases. J was trimmed by 5 bases and V by 0 bases; bases with no gene match: 3. The CDR3 consists of 14 residues. Looked up from germline, CDR1 is SGHKS and CDR2 is YYEKEE (reference sequence). The CDR3 DNA reads TGTGCCAGCAGCTTGGGCGGGGGGCTGGAGACCCAGTACTTC. Residues: CASSLGGGLETQYF.

The V call is TRBV6-1, the J call TRBJ2-7; 7 nucleotides agree with TRBD1. V shed 10 bases, J shed 0 bases, and the junction held 9 bases outside the gene matches. Germline lookup yields CDR1 MNHNS and CDR2 SASEGT. The CDR3 has 14 amino acids. Here the CDR3 reads CATQQGTVSYEQYF. For the CDR3, the DNA is TGTGCCACGCAGCAAGGGACAGTCTCCTACGAGCAGTACTTC.

V and J are TRBV5-1 and TRBJ1-6, with 8 positions matching TRBD1. Per the germline V gene, CDR1 is SGHRS and CDR2 is YFSETQ. V lost 0 bases, J lost 7 bases, and 0 bases stayed unmatched. There are 14 residues in the CDR3. The chain's CDR3 is CASSLGQGNSPLHF. The CDR3 bases are TGCGCCAGCAGCTTGGGACAGGGGAATTCACCCCTCCACTTT.